This T cell receptor (beta chain) was identified during a study of blood T cells in healthy people across ages. This clonotype occurred many times. V was shortened by 1 base and J by 0 bases, with 11 bases between the two germline ends. This CDR3 spans 17 amino acids. The germline gives CDR1 SGHRS, CDR2 YFSETQ. For the second PCR, which ran for about 7 to 11 cycles, a sample-barcoded 5' primer and a J-beta primer mix were used. One entry per CDR3 protein, called by TCRdb with MiXCR from the 5' RACE reads. The sample yields around 780,000 distinct CDR3 sequences, 56% seen once. This TCR came from a man aged 35-49 years in good health. The J gene is TRBJ2-6, the V gene TRBV5-1; D ambiguous. Sequencing was carried out using blood. CDR3 DNA: TGCGCCAGCAGCTTGTCGGGCAGCCCCTCTGGGGCCAACGTCCTGACTTTC. This gives the protein CASSLSGSPSGANVLTF. The full variable domain, rest sourced from reference TRBV5-1 and TRBJ2-6, is KAGVTQTPRYLIKTRGQQVTLSCSPISGHRSVSWYQQTPGQGLQFLFEYFSETQRNKGNFPGRFSGRQFSNSRSEMNVSTLELGDSALYLCASSLSGSPSGANVLTFGAGSRLTVL.